These 18 T cell receptor beta chains came from one sample sequenced in a study of OX40 agonist ivuxolimab in advanced cancers. Sequenced by immunoSEQ multiplex PCR; TCRdb stores in-frame clones only, minus some. This table holds around 72,000 clones, roughly 80% found once. The specimen was CD4+ or CD8+ T cells sorted from blood, collected in a trial of the OX40 agonist ivuxolimab. The receptors stem from an adult with an advanced solid tumor such as melanoma, head and neck, liver or kidney cancer.

The gene calls are TRBV9 and TRBJ2-5, with D possibly TRBD2 on 6 matching bases. V lost 5 bases and J lost 5, with 13 bases in between. Germline V gene lookup returns CDR1 SGDLS and CDR2 YYNGEE. The length of the CDR3 is 13 residues. CDR3 nucleotide sequence: TGTGCCAGCAGAGAGGAGGGAATCGAGACCCAGTACTTC. It translates to CASREEGIETQYF.

The chain joins TRBV18 to TRBJ1-1; 9 bases align to TRBD1. This CDR3 has 13 amino acids. CDR1 and CDR2 from the germline V gene are KGHSH and LQKENI. V lost 3 bases, J lost 7 bases, and 3 bases stayed unmatched. In DNA, the CDR3 is TGTGCCAGCTCACCGGGACAGGGTGGTGAAGCTTTCTTT. This sequence encodes CASSPGQGGEAFF.

V is TRBV27 and J is TRBJ1-4, with D unresolved. This CDR3 comprises 14 residues. Trimming left V 5 bases short and J 8 bases short, with 15 bases between. Germline CDR1 is MNHEY and CDR2 is SMNVEV (reference sequence). The CDR3 nucleotides are TGTGCCAGCAGTCCTTCTGGAGGCGTCGAAAAACTGTTTTTT. Amino acid sequence: CASSPSGGVEKLFF.

This chain uses TRBV27 with TRBJ2-5; D perhaps matches TRBD2 (5 bases). Germline loops: CDR1 MNHEY, CDR2 SMNVEV (reference sequence). This CDR3 has 14 amino acids. V was shortened by 0 bases and J by 6 bases, with 11 bases between the two germline ends. Written as DNA, the CDR3 is TGTGCCAGCAGTTTATCGGCAGACTATAAGACCCAGTACTTC. Its translation is CASSLSADYKTQYF.

CDR3 residues: CASSLNGGTQPGNEQFF. The CDR3 region has the DNA TGTGCCAGCAGCTTAAATGGCGGGACACAACCAGGGAATGAGCAGTTCTTC. The chain couples TRBV7-8 to TRBJ2-1; either TRBD1 or TRBD2 may fit D (6 bases each). Germline V gene lookup returns CDR1 SGHVS and CDR2 FQNEAQ. The CDR3 has 17 residues. The V end lost 2 bases, the J end lost 7 bases, and 21 bases lay between the germline ends.

This clone has a handful of counts. The rearrangement uses TRBV7-9 and TRBJ2-2; no reliable D call. CDR3 length: 17 residues. CDR1 and CDR2 (germline): SEHNR, FQNEAQ (reference sequence). The V and J ends lost 2 bases and 1 base respectively, with 14 bases between them. CDR3 residues: CASSLLIRKVNTGELFF. DNA of the CDR3: TGTGCCAGCAGCTTACTGATACGGAAGGTGAACACCGGGGAGCTGTTTTTT.

This clone was found once. The chain couples TRBV7-8 to TRBJ2-1, with D perhaps TRBD1 or TRBD2 (5 bases each). V lost 7 bases to trimming and J lost 0 bases, with 13 bases between them. Germline V CDR1 and CDR2: SGHVS, FQNEAQ. CDR3 length: 15 residues. The CDR3 DNA sequence: TGTGCCAGCACCACCTCCGGGGCCTCCTACAATGAGCAGTTCTTC. Amino acid sequence: CASTTSGASYNEQFF.

The V and J genes are TRBV7-8 and TRBJ2-7; 12 bases are a match to TRBD2. Germline CDR1 SGHVS, CDR2 FQNEAQ. The CDR3 runs 17 residues. J was trimmed by 3 bases and V by 5 bases; bases with no gene match: 11. In DNA form, the CDR3 reads TGTGCCAGCAGCCATACCGGGACTAGCGGGCTTTTCTACGAGCAGTACTTC. It specifies CASSHTGTSGLFYEQYF.

The chain links TRBV2 to TRBJ1-5; perhaps TRBD1 as D (5 bases). The CDR3 covers 16 residues. Germline-derived CDR1 and CDR2 are SNHLY and FYNNEI. Between the trimmed V and J ends, which lost 5 bases and 2 bases, there was a span of 16 bases. The CDR3 region has the DNA TGTGCCAGCAGTTACGGGACCGCCGGGGGCAATCAGCCCCAGCATTTT. Protein product: CASSYGTAGGNQPQHF.

There are a few counts of this clone. Here the CDR3 DNA reads TGTGCCAGCAACTTTGGGTGGGGAGATGCCAACGTCCTGACTTTC. It translates to CASNFGWGDANVLTF. The V and J genes are TRBV6-6 and TRBJ2-6; D perhaps matches TRBD2 (5 bases). The V gene lost 7 bases and the J gene lost 7 bases, with 17 bases spanning the gap. From germline, CDR1 is MNHNY and CDR2 SVGAGI (reference sequence). CDR3 length: 15 residues.

The V call is TRBV6-5, the J call TRBJ2-1, with 8 bases that match TRBD1. V gave up 6 bases and J gave up 9 bases; unmatched junction bases: 7. The germline V gene has CDR1 MNHEY and CDR2 SVGAGI. The CDR3 covers 13 residues. CDR3 coding DNA: TGTGCCAGCAGAAGGAACAGGGGGAGTGAGCAGTTCTTC. Translation: CASRRNRGSEQFF.

The rearrangement links TRBV5-1 to TRBJ2-2, with 7 bases fitting TRBD1. V lost 4 bases to trimming and J lost 2 bases; unmatched junction nucleotides: 8. The V gene's germline CDR1 is SGHRS and CDR2 YFSETQ. The CDR3 totals 16 residues. CDR3 sequence (DNA): TGCGCCAGCAGCCAAGGGACAGATCGAAACACCGGGGAGCTGTTTTTT. Encoded protein: CASSQGTDRNTGELFF.

This chain links TRBV5-4 with TRBJ1-4; the D gene is possibly TRBD1 (5 bases). The length of the CDR3 is 14 residues. V shed 0 bases and J shed 7 bases, with 10 bases lying between them. Germline V gives CDR1 SGHNT, CDR2 YYREEE (reference sequence). CDR3 DNA sequence: TGTGCCAGCAGCTTGGACCAGGGCGGTGAAAAACTGTTTTTT. Translating it yields CASSLDQGGEKLFF.

CDR3 sequence: CASSGPDGNEKLFF. The CDR3, as DNA: TGTGCCAGCAGTGGGCCGGACGGTAATGAAAAACTGTTTTTT. This chain links TRBV2 with TRBJ1-4; unclear D gene. Deletions cut 4 bases from V and 4 bases from J, with 10 bases between. Germline lookup yields CDR1 SNHLY and CDR2 FYNNEI. This CDR3 is 14 amino acids long.

The rearrangement joins TRBV2 to TRBJ2-7, with 12 positions matching TRBD2. CDR1 is SNHLY and CDR2 is FYNNEI in the germline V gene. Trimming took 7 bases from V and 3 from J; bases not matched to a gene: 4. This CDR3 comprises 14 residues. CDR3 region: CASNPGLAGYEQYF. The CDR3 region has the DNA TGTGCCAGCAACCCGGGACTAGCGGGCTACGAGCAGTACTTC.

A word on this clone: Likely a read error: the CDR3 ends without its conserved phenylalanine or tryptophan. The limits of the CDR3 on the DNA are not certain, so only TCRdb's listed CDR3 is given. The chain uses TRBV6-1 and TRBJ2-7. Termini included, the CDR3 measures 8 amino acids. Germline loops: CDR1 MNHNS, CDR2 SASEGT. The CDR3 loop reads CASSYGPT.

This clone appeared a few times. The chain has TRBV5-1 and TRBJ1-1; no firm D call. There are 16 residues in the CDR3. Germline values: CDR1 SGHRS, CDR2 YFSETQ. V was pared by 0 bases and J by 0 bases, with 12 bases between. CDR3 sequence (DNA): TGCGCCAGCAGCTTGGTGGGTCCAGGAGTGAACACTGAAGCTTTCTTT. It codes for CASSLVGPGVNTEAFF.

Here the CDR3 reads CASSYTVRGGYTF. Written as DNA, the CDR3 is TGCGCCAGCAGCTATACAGTCCGGGGCGGCTACACCTTC. V and J are TRBV4-3 and TRBJ1-2, with a tentative D call TRBD1 (5 bases). The CDR3 totals 13 residues. Germline V gives CDR1 LGHNA, CDR2 YSLEER. The germline V and J ends were trimmed by 5 bases and 8 bases, with 15 bases remaining between them.